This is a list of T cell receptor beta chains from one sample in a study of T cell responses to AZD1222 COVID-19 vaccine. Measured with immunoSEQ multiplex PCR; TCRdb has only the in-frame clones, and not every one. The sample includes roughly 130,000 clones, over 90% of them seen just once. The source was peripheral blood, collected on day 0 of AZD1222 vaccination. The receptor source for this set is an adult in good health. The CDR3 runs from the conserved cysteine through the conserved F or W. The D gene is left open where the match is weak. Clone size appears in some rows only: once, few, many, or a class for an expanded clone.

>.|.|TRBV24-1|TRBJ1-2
CATSDSGRGYTF
TGTGCCACCAGTGATTCTGGACGTGGCTACACCTTC
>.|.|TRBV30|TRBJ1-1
CAWIHRTTEAFF
TGTGCCTGGATTCATAGGACGACTGAAGCTTTCTTT
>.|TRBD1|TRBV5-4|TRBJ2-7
CASSSKGQGPYEQYF
TGTGCCAGCAGCTCAAAGGGACAGGGTCCCTACGAGCAGTACTTC
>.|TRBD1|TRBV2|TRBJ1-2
CASSKDRDAAGYTF
TGTGCCAGCAGTAAGGACAGGGACGCGGCTGGCTACACCTTC
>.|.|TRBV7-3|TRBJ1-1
CASSAGLTTEAFF
TGTGCCAGCAGCGCAGGGTTGACCACTGAAGCTTTCTTT
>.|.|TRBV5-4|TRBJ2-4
CASSLKTGGDIQYF
TGTGCCAGCAGCTTGAAGACTGGAGGAGACATTCAGTACTTC
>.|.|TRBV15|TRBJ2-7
CATSRDGRWMAQYF
TGTGCCACCAGCAGAGATGGTCGGTGGATGGCGCAGTACTTC
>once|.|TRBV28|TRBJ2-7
CASSLPNRAGTYEQYF
TGTGCCAGCAGTCTCCCCAACAGGGCAGGCACCTACGAGCAGTACTTC
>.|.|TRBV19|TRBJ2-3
CASTKQLTSTDTQYF
TGTGCCAGTACCAAGCAGCTCACTAGCACAGATACGCAGTATTTT
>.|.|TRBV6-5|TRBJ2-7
CASRSRQESSYEQYF
TGTGCCAGCAGGTCTCGGCAGGAGAGCTCCTACGAGCAGTACTTC
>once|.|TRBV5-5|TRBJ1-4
CASSLDVRITTNEKLFF
TGTGCCAGCAGCTTGGATGTCAGGATAACAACTAATGAAAAACTGTTTTTT
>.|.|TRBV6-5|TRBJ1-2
CASSYSANYGYTF
TGTGCCAGCAGTTACTCGGCTAACTATGGCTACACCTTC
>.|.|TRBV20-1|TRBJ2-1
CSASTDLSRIYNEQFF
TGCAGTGCTAGTACCGACCTAAGCCGGATCTACAATGAGCAGTTCTTC
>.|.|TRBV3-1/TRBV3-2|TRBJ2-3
CASSQQGGLIKQYF
TGTGCCAGCAGCCAACAGGGGGGCCTTATAAAGCAGTATTTT
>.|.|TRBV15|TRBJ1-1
CATSRGETEAFF
TGTGCCACCAGCAGAGGAGAAACTGAAGCTTTCTTT
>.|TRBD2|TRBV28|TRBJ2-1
CASSSVGTRLNEQFF
TGTGCCAGCAGCTCAGTGGGGACTAGACTCAATGAGCAGTTCTTC
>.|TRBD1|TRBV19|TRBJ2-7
CASSSPGQGYEQYF
TGTGCCAGTAGTTCGCCGGGACAGGGCTACGAGCAGTACTTC
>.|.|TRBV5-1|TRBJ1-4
CASSLAGGTTNEKLFF
TGCGCCAGCAGCTTGGCCGGGGGGACAACTAATGAAAAACTGTTTTTT
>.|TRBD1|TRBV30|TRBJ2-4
CAWSAIGTGNIQYF
TGTGCCTGGAGTGCCATCGGGACAGGGAACATTCAGTACTTC
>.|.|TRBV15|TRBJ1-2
CATSRAASLNYGYTF
TGTGCCACCAGCAGAGCGGCATCCCTAAACTATGGCTACACCTTC
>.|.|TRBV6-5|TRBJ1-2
CASSYSPQHAGYTF
TGTGCCAGCAGTTACTCCCCCCAGCACGCAGGCTACACCTTC
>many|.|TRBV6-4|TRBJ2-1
CASSVGAEGDEQFF
TGTGCCAGCAGTGTTGGGGCGGAGGGCGATGAGCAGTTCTTC
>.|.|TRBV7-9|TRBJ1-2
CASTPRDHSGYTF
TGTGCCAGCACACCACGGGATCATAGTGGCTACACCTTC
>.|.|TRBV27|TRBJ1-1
CASSLRGNTEAFF
TGTGCCAGCAGTTTAAGAGGGAACACTGAAGCTTTCTTT
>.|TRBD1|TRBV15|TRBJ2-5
CATSTSQLRDRGRETQYF
TGTGCCACCAGCACGTCACAGCTCCGGGACAGGGGGCGAGAGACCCAGTACTTC